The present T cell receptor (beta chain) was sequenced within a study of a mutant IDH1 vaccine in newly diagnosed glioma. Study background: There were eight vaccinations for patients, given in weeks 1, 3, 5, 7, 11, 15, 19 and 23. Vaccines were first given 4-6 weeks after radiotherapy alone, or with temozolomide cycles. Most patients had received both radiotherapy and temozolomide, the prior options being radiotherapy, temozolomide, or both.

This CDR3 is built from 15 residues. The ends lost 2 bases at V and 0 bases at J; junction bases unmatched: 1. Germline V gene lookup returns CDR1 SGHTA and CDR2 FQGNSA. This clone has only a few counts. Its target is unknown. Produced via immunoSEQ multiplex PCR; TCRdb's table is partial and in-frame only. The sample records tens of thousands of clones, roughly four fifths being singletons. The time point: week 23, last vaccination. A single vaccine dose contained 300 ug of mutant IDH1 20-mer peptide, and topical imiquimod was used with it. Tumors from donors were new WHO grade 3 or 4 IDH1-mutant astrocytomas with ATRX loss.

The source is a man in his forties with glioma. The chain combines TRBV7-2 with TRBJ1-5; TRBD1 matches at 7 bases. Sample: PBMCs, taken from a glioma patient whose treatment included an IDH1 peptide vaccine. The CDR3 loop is CASSLRQGSNQPQHF. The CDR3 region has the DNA TGTGCCAGCAGCTTAAGACAGGGTAGCAATCAGCCCCAGCATTTT.